A selection of T cell receptor beta chains follows, all from one sample in a study of T cells in localized non-small cell lung cancer. Method: immunoSEQ multiplex PCR; TCRdb's copy keeps in-frame clones and lacks some. The table has about 130,000 clones, more than 70% seen once. This sample comprised peripheral blood, obtained before any cancer treatment. The receptors were sampled from a female donor over 55 with stage I lung adenocarcinoma. The CDR3 runs from the conserved cysteine through the conserved F or W. Fields, in order: clone size, V gene, J gene, D gene, CDR3 protein, CDR3 DNA. D genes are given only for firm matches. Some rows mark clone size as missing; the rest say once, few, many or name a class of expanded clone.

.,TRBV2,TRBJ1-4,.,CAIGTSNEKLFF,TGTGCCATCGGGACATCTAATGAAAAACTGTTTTTT
.,TRBV29-1,TRBJ2-2,TRBD2,CSVRREVDGELFF,TGCAGCGTTCGGCGGGAGGTCGACGGGGAGCTGTTTTTT
.,TRBV5-1,TRBJ2-1,TRBD2,CASSLLAGGGNEQFF,TGCGCCAGCAGCTTGTTAGCGGGAGGGGGAAATGAGCAGTTCTTC
.,TRBV29-1,TRBJ2-5,.,CSVYRGGTQYF,TGCAGCGTCTACAGGGGAGGGACCCAGTACTTC
.,TRBV5-1,TRBJ2-1,.,CASSLAQGAEQFF,TGCGCCAGCAGCTTGGCACAGGGAGCTGAGCAGTTCTTC
.,TRBV7-3,TRBJ2-2,.,CASSINRNTGELFF,TGTGCCAGCAGCATTAACAGGAACACCGGGGAGCTGTTTTTT
once,TRBV19,TRBJ2-7,TRBD1,CASSRDSTAYEQYF,TGTGCCAGTAGTAGGGACAGTACAGCCTACGAGCAGTACTTC
.,TRBV5-4,TRBJ2-1,TRBD2,CASRASGSTVPHNEQFF,TGTGCCAGCAGAGCGAGCGGGAGCACGGTGCCCCACAATGAGCAGTTCTTC
few,TRBV10-1,TRBJ2-1,.,CASSEFRDFLSSYNEQFF,TGCGCCAGCAGTGAGTTCCGGGACTTCTTGAGCTCCTACAATGAGCAGTTCTTC
.,TRBV5-1,TRBJ2-5,.,CASSYNTAGDRETQYF,TGCGCCAGCAGCTATAACACGGCGGGGGACAGAGAGACCCAGTACTTC
.,TRBV28,TRBJ2-5,.,CASSLVAAQETQYF,TGTGCCAGCAGTTTGGTGGCAGCACAAGAGACCCAGTACTTC
.,TRBV5-1,TRBJ1-2,.,CASTSGAGVGYGYTF,TGCGCCAGCACGTCCGGAGCCGGGGTTGGCTATGGCTACACCTTC
.,TRBV7-6,TRBJ1-3,TRBD1,CASSLTGQSSGNTIYF,TGTGCCAGCAGCTTAACGGGACAGAGCTCTGGAAACACCATATATTTT
.,TRBV19,TRBJ1-1,.,CASSIVGIPNTEAFF,TGTGCCAGTAGTATAGTGGGGATCCCGAACACTGAAGCTTTCTTT
.,TRBV5-1,TRBJ1-3,TRBD1,CASSLGDSLGNTIYF,TGCGCCAGCAGCTTGGGGGACAGCTTGGGAAACACCATATATTTT